The 32 T cell receptor beta chains reported below all come from one sample, sequenced in a study of shared clonotypes between healthy human individuals. Generated by immunoSEQ multiplex PCR, the TCRdb table keeps only in-frame clones and is missing some. The table shows approximately 2.3 million clones, with approximately 93% occurring only once. Material for sequencing was naive CD4+ T cells from PBMCs. Subset defined: CD45RA+ positively selected. The receptors originated from a man aged 18-30 years in good health. Some clones in this sample may be carry-over from other donors' samples.

To note about this clone: The same CDR3 can be traced to other DNA sequences in this sample. The V and J genes are TRBV7-2 and TRBJ2-1, with D unclear. Germline V gene lookup returns CDR1 SGHTA and CDR2 FQGNSA. V was pared by 1 base and J by 1 base, with 8 bases between. This CDR3 is built from 15 residues. The CDR3 is CASSLVYGSYNEQFF. CDR3 nucleotides: TGTGCCAGCAGCTTAGTCTACGGATCCTACAATGAGCAGTTCTTC.

The genes are TRBV2 and TRBJ2-2; 9 nucleotides agree with TRBD2. The V gene end was trimmed by 5 bases and the J gene end by 0 bases; junction bases not matched to a gene: 1. The CDR3 runs to 15 residues. From germline, CDR1 is SNHLY and CDR2 FYNNEI. The CDR3 bases are TGTGCCAGCAGTCTAGCGGGAACGAACACCGGGGAGCTGTTTTTT. This gives the protein CASSLAGTNTGELFF.

The J gene is TRBJ2-7, the V gene TRBV7-9; 11 positions match TRBD1. CDR1 SEHNR and CDR2 FQNEAQ come from the germline V gene (reference sequence). Trimming cost V 5 bases and J 5 bases; bases outside gene matches: 11. CDR3 size: 16 residues. The CDR3 is CASSLPGQGVYDEQYF. DNA for the CDR3: TGTGCCAGCAGCCTCCCGGGACAGGGGGTTTACGACGAGCAGTACTTC.

The genes are TRBV7-2 and TRBJ1-1; no clear D gene. The germline V gene has CDR1 SGHTA and CDR2 FQGNSA. The V gene lost 3 bases and the J gene lost 0 bases, with 11 bases spanning the gap. The CDR3 length is 15 residues. The DNA of the CDR3 is TGTGCCAGCAGCTTTCCACCCCAGGTGAACACTGAAGCTTTCTTT. Translation gives CASSFPPQVNTEAFF.

The V and J genes are TRBV5-1 and TRBJ1-2; D is ambiguous. CDR1 is SGHRS and CDR2 is YFSETQ in the germline V gene. The CDR3 contains 13 residues. The V end was cut by 5 bases, the J end by 6 bases, with 14 bases between. In nucleotides, the CDR3 is TGCGCCAGCAGACGGACCCGTTTGGATGGCTACACCTTC. Translating gives CASRRTRLDGYTF. The full variable domain, its missing parts supplied by reference TRBV5-1 and TRBJ1-2, is KAGVTQTPRYLIKTRGQQVTLSCSPISGHRSVSWYQQTPGQGLQFLFEYFSETQRNKGNFPGRFSGRQFSNSRSEMNVSTLELGDSALYLCASRRTRLDGYTFGSGTRLTVV.

The chain has TRBV11-2 and TRBJ2-7; tentative D call: TRBD1 (6 bases). The CDR3 loop spans 13 amino acids. The V end lost 5 bases, the J end lost 3 bases, and 11 bases lay between the germline ends. Germline V gene lookup returns CDR1 SGHAT and CDR2 FQNNGV. As DNA, the CDR3 is TGTGCCAGCAGCCTTGACAGGTTCTACGAGCAGTACTTC. This sequence encodes CASSLDRFYEQYF.

The chain is built from TRBV10-2 and TRBJ2-2; TRBD1 is a possible D gene (6 bases). The CDR3 spans 15 residues. Between the trimmed V and J ends, which lost 4 bases and 2 bases, there was a span of 11 bases. In germline, CDR1 is WSHSY, CDR2 SAAADI. The CDR3 DNA follows: TGCGCCAGCAGTGGAGGACAGAGAAACACCGGGGAGCTGTTTTTT. Its protein is CASSGGQRNTGELFF.

The CDR3 spells CASSTLGWTSDEQYF. Written as DNA, the CDR3 is TGTGCCAGCAGTACTCTCGGTTGGACTAGCGACGAGCAGTACTTC. The chain couples TRBV27 to TRBJ2-7; 9 bases are shared with TRBD2. J gave up 5 bases and V 5 bases, and 10 bases lay outside the gene matches. This CDR3 is 15 amino acids long. Germline lookup yields CDR1 MNHEY and CDR2 SMNVEV (reference sequence).

This clone has more than one count but fewer than ten. This specimen includes other DNA sequences encoding the same CDR3. The rearrangement joins TRBV7-9 to TRBJ1-1; D not certain. This CDR3 has 11 residues. Germline V gene sequence: CDR1 SEHNR, CDR2 FQNEAQ (reference sequence). Trimming took off 2 bases at V and 4 bases at J, with 2 bases between the two ends. CDR3 loop: CASSLRTEAFF. The CDR3, as DNA: TGTGCCAGCAGCTTACGCACTGAAGCTTTCTTT.

A word on this clone: Other DNA sequences in this specimen translate into the identical CDR3. The V call is TRBV7-2, the J call TRBJ1-2; D ambiguous. Trimming left V 2 bases short and J 4 bases short, with 5 bases between. Germline CDR1 and CDR2: SGHTA and FQGNSA. The CDR3 has 12 residues. The CDR3 loop is CASSLSGYGYTF. DNA of the CDR3: TGTGCCAGCAGCTTATCGGGCTATGGCTACACCTTC.

The sample holds one count of this clone. V is TRBV15 and J is TRBJ2-4, with D possibly matching TRBD2 (6 bases). V lost 8 bases and J lost 6, with 14 bases in between. There are 13 residues in the CDR3. Germline CDR1 and CDR2: LNHNV and YYDKDF (reference sequence). This CDR3 is CATGQGGRNIQYF. As DNA, the CDR3 is TGTGCCACCGGACAAGGAGGGCGAAACATTCAGTACTTC.

This clone is a singleton in its sample. Other DNA sequences from this sample encode an identical CDR3 as well. The genes are TRBV25-1 and TRBJ2-7; a weak D match, TRBD1 (6 bases). The CDR3 covers 13 residues. Germline V gives CDR1 MGHDK, CDR2 SYGVNS. V was pared by 4 bases and J by 1 base, with 8 bases between. The DNA for the CDR3 is TGTGCCAGCAGTGGGGACAATTCCTACGAGCAGTACTTC. Its protein product is CASSGDNSYEQYF.

The CDR3 DNA reads as TGTGCCAGCATTACCACTGAAGCTTTCTTT. Amino acid sequence: CASITTEAFF. The chain joins TRBV28 to TRBJ1-1; no clear D gene. Trimming removed 7 bases from V and 4 bases from J, with 4 bases in between. The CDR3 length is 10 residues. CDR1 and CDR2 (germline): MDHEN, SYDVKM.

This rearrangement joins TRBV6-1 to TRBJ1-1; D perhaps matches TRBD1 (6 bases). The V end lost 6 bases, the J end lost 0 bases, and 11 bases lay between the germline ends. This CDR3 is built from 14 residues. CDR1 is MNHNS, CDR2 SASEGT, per germline. In DNA form, the CDR3 reads TGTGCCAGCAGCGCTGGACAGATGAACACTGAAGCTTTCTTT. Protein sequence: CASSAGQMNTEAFF.

The chain couples TRBV7-2 to TRBJ2-7; TRBD1 agrees at 7 bases. Unmatched junction bases numbered 5, after V lost 3 bases and J lost 0 bases. Germline V gene sequence: CDR1 SGHTA, CDR2 FQGNSA. This CDR3 is 15 amino acids long. CDR3 sequence reads: CASSLGGTASYEQYF. The DNA of the CDR3 is TGTGCCAGCAGCTTGGGTGGGACAGCCTCCTACGAGCAGTACTTC. Based on the CDR3 plus reference TRBV7-2 and TRBJ2-7, the full variable domain is GAGVSQSPSNKVTEKGKDVELRCDPISGHTALYWYRQSLGQGLEFLIYFQGNSAPDKSGLPSDRFSAERTGGSVSTLTIQRTQQEDSAVYLCASSLGGTASYEQYFGPGTRLTVT.

This chain joins TRBV19 and TRBJ1-1; D uncertain. Germline assignment: CDR1 LNHDA and CDR2 SQIVND (reference sequence). The CDR3 has 15 residues. Trimming removed 3 bases at V and 1 base at J, with 12 bases between. The CDR3 spells CASSIVAVSNTEAFF. In DNA form, the CDR3 reads TGTGCCAGTAGTATCGTCGCAGTTTCGAACACTGAAGCTTTCTTT.

The chain combines TRBV6-1 with TRBJ1-3, with 7 bases matching TRBD1. The V segment lost 9 bases and the J segment 11 bases; nucleotides outside the gene matches: 13. This CDR3 has 13 amino acids. CDR1 and CDR2 (germline): MNHNS, SASEGT. Here the CDR3 reads CAREGQFGFPIYF. CDR3 nucleotides: TGTGCCAGGGAGGGACAGTTCGGTTTTCCCATATATTTT.

V usage is TRBV10-1 and J usage is TRBJ1-1, with D hard to call. CDR1 is WNHNN, CDR2 SYGVQD, per germline (reference sequence). The CDR3 has 14 amino acids. V lost 4 bases, J lost 5 bases, and 14 bases lay in between. This CDR3 reads CASSVKGAGTEAFF. The CDR3 nucleotides read TGCGCCAGCAGTGTCAAGGGAGCCGGTACTGAAGCTTTCTTT.

J is TRBJ2-7 and V is TRBV28; D unclear. This CDR3 contains 11 residues. Trimming cost V 5 bases and J 2 bases, with 4 bases left between them. From germline, CDR1 is MDHEN and CDR2 SYDVKM. CDR3 amino acids: CASSMTYEQYF. CDR3 sequence (DNA): TGTGCCAGCAGTATGACCTACGAGCAGTACTTC.

V usage is TRBV11-2 and J usage is TRBJ2-7; maybe TRBD2 (6 bases). This CDR3 region has 14 residues. The germline V gene has CDR1 SGHAT and CDR2 FQNNGV. The V end lost 5 bases, the J end lost 6 bases, and 17 bases lay between the germline ends. CDR3 residues: CASSPRLVSAEQYF. CDR3 DNA: TGTGCCAGCAGCCCCCGACTAGTGTCAGCCGAGCAGTACTTC.

The rearrangement links TRBV5-1 to TRBJ2-1, with 10 bases aligning to TRBD2. Trimming took 5 bases from V and 6 from J; bases not matched to a gene: 11. This CDR3 contains 16 residues. Germline CDR1 is SGHRS and CDR2 is YFSETQ. In nucleotides, the CDR3 is TGCGCCAGCAGTTCGCTAGCGGGAGATCCGGGCAATGAGCAGTTCTTC. Translation gives CASSSLAGDPGNEQFF.

The gene calls are TRBV9 and TRBJ1-1; D possibly corresponds to TRBD1 (5 bases). V was shortened by 3 bases and J by 1 base, with 19 bases between the two germline ends. Germline loops: CDR1 SGDLS, CDR2 YYNGEE. The CDR3 has 17 amino acids. The CDR3 region has the DNA TGTGCCAGCAGCGCCCTTGACAGCAGATTCTCGAACACTGAAGCTTTCTTT. The encoded protein is CASSALDSRFSNTEAFF.

V is TRBV5-1 and J is TRBJ2-6; D is unclear. Germline V gives CDR1 SGHRS, CDR2 YFSETQ. Trimming cost V 1 base and J 0 bases, with 5 bases left between them. This CDR3 is 15 amino acids long. The CDR3 spells CASSLPGSGANVLTF. The CDR3, as DNA: TGCGCCAGCAGCTTGCCGGGCTCTGGGGCCAACGTCCTGACTTTC.

This clone came up a few times. The chain recombines TRBV10-1 with TRBJ1-5; D perhaps matches TRBD1 (6 bases). In germline, CDR1 is WNHNN, CDR2 SYGVQD (reference sequence). This CDR3 region has 12 residues. V lost 5 bases to trimming and J lost 11 bases, with 13 bases between them. This chain's CDR3 is CASSPGGQAQHF. The CDR3 DNA follows: TGCGCCAGCAGTCCTGGGGGGCAAGCCCAGCATTTT.

V and J are TRBV4-2 and TRBJ2-7, with 8 bases lining up with TRBD2. CDR1 is LGHNA and CDR2 is YNFKEQ in the germline V gene. The CDR3 runs 15 residues. The trim removed 3 bases at V and 3 bases at J, leaving 7 bases unmatched. DNA of the CDR3: TGTGCCAGCAGCCAGAGTAGCGGGACTAACTACGAGCAGTACTTC. This gives the protein CASSQSSGTNYEQYF.

This clone was seen once. The chain is built from TRBV19 and TRBJ2-3, with 7 bases identical to TRBD2. Per germline, CDR1 LNHDA and CDR2 SQIVND (reference sequence). Germline trimming cut 4 bases from V and 0 bases from J; bases unmatched to any gene: 10. CDR3 size: 17 residues. The DNA of the CDR3 is TGTGCCAGTAGTAATCTTAGGAGCGGGGTGAGCACAGATACGCAGTATTTT. It yields the protein CASSNLRSGVSTDTQYF.

The chain is built from TRBV2 and TRBJ1-3; D remains unclear. Trimming shortened V by 1 base and J by 4 bases, and 14 bases separated the two germline ends. Germline V CDR1 and CDR2: SNHLY, FYNNEI. The length of the CDR3 is 16 residues. This CDR3 is CASSEDKARVGNTIYF. The CDR3 nucleotides are TGTGCCAGCAGTGAAGATAAGGCACGTGTAGGAAACACCATATATTTT.

The chain carries TRBV7-9 and TRBJ2-1; D may be TRBD1 (5 bases). The CDR3 has 13 amino acids. Germline values: CDR1 SEHNR, CDR2 FQNEAQ (reference sequence). Deletions cut 0 bases from V and 5 bases from J, with 5 bases between. CDR3 bases: TGTGCCAGCAGCTTAGCAGGGGACAATGAGCAGTTCTTC. It specifies CASSLAGDNEQFF.

The chain combines TRBV2 with TRBJ2-5, with TRBD2 as a possible D gene (6 bases). The CDR3 covers 15 residues. Trimming stripped 6 bases from V and 5 bases from J, with 19 bases between. Germline CDR1 and CDR2: SNHLY and FYNNEI. CDR3 bases: TGTGCCAGCAGCGCGACTAGTTATGGGACGGAGACCCAGTACTTC. Protein: CASSATSYGTETQYF.

The chain joins TRBV30 to TRBJ2-7; 9 bases agree with TRBD1. In germline, CDR1 is GTSNPN, CDR2 SVGIG (reference sequence). The length of the CDR3 is 13 residues. The V gene end was trimmed by 2 bases and the J gene end by 9 bases; junction bases not matched to a gene: 8. The CDR3 bases are TGTGCCTGGAGTCGGGACAGGGACACTGGGCAGTACTTC. It codes for CAWSRDRDTGQYF.

This chain connects TRBV11-3 to TRBJ2-1, with a possible D match to TRBD1 (5 bases). The V gene lost 4 bases and the J gene lost 7 bases, with 11 bases spanning the gap. CDR1 is SGHNT, CDR2 YENEEA, per germline. This CDR3 is 13 amino acids long. The CDR3 protein is CASSSIPGNEQFF. CDR3 in DNA: TGTGCCAGCAGCTCAATCCCAGGGAATGAGCAGTTCTTC.

This clone was detected only a few times. The V gene is TRBV30, the J gene TRBJ1-1, with D uncertain. This CDR3 region has 12 residues. Germline V gene lookup returns CDR1 GTSNPN and CDR2 SVGIG (reference sequence). V was cut by 3 bases and J by 8 bases, with 13 bases left in between. This CDR3 reads CAWRPGRQEAFF. The CDR3 region has the DNA TGTGCCTGGAGGCCCGGGCGGCAGGAAGCTTTCTTT.